This TCR beta chain was retrieved from a study of technical replicates of blood from a handful of donors. This clone came up once. Sequencing was performed with immunoSEQ multiplex PCR; in TCRdb, only in-frame clones are kept and a portion is missing. The table lists roughly 65,000 clones, roughly 86% of them singletons. The CDR3 is made up of 16 amino acids. J was trimmed by 5 bases and V by 5 bases; bases with no gene match: 7. Germline CDR1 LNHDA, CDR2 SQIVND (reference sequence). The chain combines TRBV19 with TRBJ2-5; 14 nucleotides align to TRBD2. Sequenced: PBMCs. This clonotype originated in a human donor in good health. Some clones in this sample may be carry-over from other donors' samples. The CDR3 is CASSPGLAGVRETQYF. The CDR3 DNA is TGTGCCAGTAGTCCGGGACTAGCGGGAGTAAGGGAGACCCAGTACTTC.